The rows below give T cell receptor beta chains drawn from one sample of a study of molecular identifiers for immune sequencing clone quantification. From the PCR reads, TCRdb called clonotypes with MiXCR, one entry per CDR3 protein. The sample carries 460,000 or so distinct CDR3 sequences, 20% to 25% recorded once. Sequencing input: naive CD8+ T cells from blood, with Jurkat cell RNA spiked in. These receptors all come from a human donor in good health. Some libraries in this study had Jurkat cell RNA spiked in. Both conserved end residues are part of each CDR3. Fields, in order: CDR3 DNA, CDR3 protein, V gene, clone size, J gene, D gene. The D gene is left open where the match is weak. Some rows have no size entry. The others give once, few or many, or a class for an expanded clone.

CDR3 DNA: TGTGCCAGCATTGCCGGGATCGGACCTACCAATGAGCAGTTCTTC; CDR3 protein: CASIAGIGPTNEQFF; V gene: TRBV6-5; clone size: few; J gene: TRBJ2-1; D gene: NA
CDR3 DNA: TGCGCCAGCGGCTTGGTCGGGACTAGCACAGATACGCAGTATTTT; CDR3 protein: CASGLVGTSTDTQYF; V gene: TRBV5-1; clone size: NA; J gene: TRBJ2-3; D gene: NA
CDR3 DNA: TGTGCCAGCAGCTTAACTACGATTCACAGGGGCGATCAGCCCCAGCATTTT; CDR3 protein: CASSLTTIHRGDQPQHF; V gene: TRBV11-2; clone size: many; J gene: TRBJ1-5; D gene: TRBD1
CDR3 DNA: TGTGCCAGCAGGGGCGGGAGGCCTCCGACAGATACGCAGTATTTT; CDR3 protein: CASRGGRPPTDTQYF; V gene: TRBV2; clone size: many; J gene: TRBJ2-3; D gene: TRBD2
CDR3 DNA: TGTGCCAGCAGTTTAATAGAAAATGAGCAGTTCTTC; CDR3 protein: CASSLIENEQFF; V gene: TRBV12-3/TRBV12-4; clone size: NA; J gene: TRBJ2-1; D gene: NA
CDR3 DNA: TGTGCCTGGACGCAAGAAAGGTCCAAAGCCTACGAGCAGTACTTC; CDR3 protein: CAWTQERSKAYEQYF; V gene: TRBV30; clone size: few; J gene: TRBJ2-7; D gene: NA
CDR3 DNA: TGTGCCTGGAGTTTAGGTCTGAACACTGAAGCTTTCTTT; CDR3 protein: CAWSLGLNTEAFF; V gene: TRBV30; clone size: few; J gene: TRBJ1-1; D gene: NA
CDR3 DNA: TGCGCCAGCAGCCAAGAACGGGACTACGAGCAGTACTTC; CDR3 protein: CASSQERDYEQYF; V gene: TRBV4-1; clone size: many; J gene: TRBJ2-7; D gene: NA
CDR3 DNA: TGTGCCAGCGAACTTACGTCCGTGGGACTAGCGGGGCCTGCCGAGCAGTACTTC; CDR3 protein: CASELTSVGLAGPAEQYF; V gene: TRBV6-5; clone size: NA; J gene: TRBJ2-7; D gene: TRBD2
CDR3 DNA: TGTGCCAGCAGTTACTCAGGGGTTGTGTATACCTCTGGGGCCAACGTCCTGACTTTC; CDR3 protein: CASSYSGVVYTSGANVLTF; V gene: TRBV6-5; clone size: few; J gene: TRBJ2-6; D gene: NA
CDR3 DNA: TGCGCCAGCAGCCAAGAGTACAGGGCTGAGCAGTTCTTC; CDR3 protein: CASSQEYRAEQFF; V gene: TRBV4-3; clone size: many; J gene: TRBJ2-1; D gene: NA
CDR3 DNA: TGTGCCAGCAGGGCGGGCTATAGCAATCAGCCCCAGCATTTT; CDR3 protein: CASRAGYSNQPQHF; V gene: TRBV12-3/TRBV12-4; clone size: many; J gene: TRBJ1-5; D gene: NA
CDR3 DNA: TGTGCCAGCAGTTTCTACAGCCAAGAGACCCAGTACTTC; CDR3 protein: CASSFYSQETQYF; V gene: TRBV27; clone size: many; J gene: TRBJ2-5; D gene: NA
CDR3 DNA: TGCGCCAGCAGCCAGGGACAGGGACGTCTTGAGCAGTTCTTC; CDR3 protein: CASSQGQGRLEQFF; V gene: TRBV5-1; clone size: NA; J gene: TRBJ2-1; D gene: TRBD1
CDR3 DNA: TGTGCCAGCAGCCCTTGGACAGGGAACACCGGGGAGCTGTTTTTT; CDR3 protein: CASSPWTGNTGELFF; V gene: TRBV11-3; clone size: NA; J gene: TRBJ2-2; D gene: TRBD1
CDR3 DNA: TGTGCCAGCAGTAAGGGACAGAAATATAGCAATCAGCCCCAGCATTTT; CDR3 protein: CASSKGQKYSNQPQHF; V gene: TRBV6-2/TRBV6-3; clone size: few; J gene: TRBJ1-5; D gene: TRBD1
CDR3 DNA: TGCGCCAGCAGCTTGGCAGGGGCCCAACATTCACCCCTCCACTTT; CDR3 protein: CASSLAGAQHSPLHF; V gene: TRBV5-1; clone size: NA; J gene: TRBJ1-6; D gene: NA
CDR3 DNA: TGTGCCAGCAGCTTAGCGGATGATACGCAGTATTTT; CDR3 protein: CASSLADDTQYF; V gene: TRBV7-9; clone size: NA; J gene: TRBJ2-3; D gene: NA
CDR3 DNA: TGCAGCGTTGAAGATCGGACTAGCGGGGGCTACGAGCAGTACTTC; CDR3 protein: CSVEDRTSGGYEQYF; V gene: TRBV29-1; clone size: few; J gene: TRBJ2-7; D gene: TRBD2
CDR3 DNA: TGTGCCAGCAGCTCGCCGACTTACGAGCAGTACTTC; CDR3 protein: CASSSPTYEQYF; V gene: TRBV5-4; clone size: NA; J gene: TRBJ2-7; D gene: NA
CDR3 DNA: TGTGCCAGCAGTTACTCTCCCCCGACCGGCTCCTATAATTCACCCCTCCACTTT; CDR3 protein: CASSYSPPTGSYNSPLHF; V gene: TRBV6-5; clone size: NA; J gene: TRBJ1-6; D gene: NA
CDR3 DNA: TGCGCCAGCAGCAGTTGGGATTCCATGAACACTGAAGCTTTCTTT; CDR3 protein: CASSSWDSMNTEAFF; V gene: TRBV4-3; clone size: many; J gene: TRBJ1-1; D gene: NA
CDR3 DNA: TGTGCCAGCAGCTTAGTTACTATCGACGAGCAGTACTTC; CDR3 protein: CASSLVTIDEQYF; V gene: TRBV7-9; clone size: NA; J gene: TRBJ2-7; D gene: NA
CDR3 DNA: TGTGCCAGCAGCGATCCAACTAGCGGGAAATACTACAATGAGCAGTTCTTC; CDR3 protein: CASSDPTSGKYYNEQFF; V gene: TRBV7-9; clone size: NA; J gene: TRBJ2-1; D gene: TRBD2
CDR3 DNA: TGTGCCAGCAGTTCCAGGGGACCTATAGGTAATCAGCCCCAGCATTTT; CDR3 protein: CASSSRGPIGNQPQHF; V gene: TRBV6-5; clone size: few; J gene: TRBJ1-5; D gene: NA
CDR3 DNA: TGTGCCAGTACTCCCGGTTTGGGCAATCAGCCCCAGCATTTT; CDR3 protein: CASTPGLGNQPQHF; V gene: TRBV19; clone size: few; J gene: TRBJ1-5; D gene: NA
CDR3 DNA: TGCAGTGGCACGAGGGGGGACCACTACACAGATACGCAGTATTTT; CDR3 protein: CSGTRGDHYTDTQYF; V gene: TRBV20-1; clone size: few; J gene: TRBJ2-3; D gene: NA
CDR3 DNA: TGTGCCAGCAGCTCTAGCCTCTGGGATACGCAGTATTTT; CDR3 protein: CASSSSLWDTQYF; V gene: TRBV7-2; clone size: many; J gene: TRBJ2-3; D gene: NA
CDR3 DNA: TGTGCCAGCAGCTACGGGGTTTTAAGGAAAGACGAAGAGACCCAGTACTTC; CDR3 protein: CASSYGVLRKDEETQYF; V gene: TRBV7-2; clone size: many; J gene: TRBJ2-5; D gene: NA
CDR3 DNA: TGTGCCAGCAGACCGGGACAGGGTCGTCAAGAGACCCAGTACTTC; CDR3 protein: CASRPGQGRQETQYF; V gene: TRBV27; clone size: few; J gene: TRBJ2-5; D gene: TRBD1
CDR3 DNA: TGTGCCAGCAGCTCCGGGGGGGCCTATACTGAAGCTTTCTTT; CDR3 protein: CASSSGGAYTEAFF; V gene: TRBV13; clone size: NA; J gene: TRBJ1-1; D gene: NA
CDR3 DNA: TGTGCCAGCAGCTCCTCTACAGGAAATCAGCCCCAGCATTTT; CDR3 protein: CASSSSTGNQPQHF; V gene: TRBV7-9; clone size: few; J gene: TRBJ1-5; D gene: NA
CDR3 DNA: TGTGCCAGCAGCCAGACAGGGCCACAGGGTGGCTACACCTTC; CDR3 protein: CASSQTGPQGGYTF; V gene: TRBV7-9; clone size: NA; J gene: TRBJ1-2; D gene: TRBD1
CDR3 DNA: TGCGCCAGCAGCCAAGACAACAGGGTAAACTATGGCTACACCTTC; CDR3 protein: CASSQDNRVNYGYTF; V gene: TRBV4-1; clone size: many; J gene: TRBJ1-2; D gene: NA
CDR3 DNA: TGTGCCAGCAGCCCGGGTCCGTTAGGTTCCGAGCAGTACTTC; CDR3 protein: CASSPGPLGSEQYF; V gene: TRBV4-2; clone size: NA; J gene: TRBJ2-7; D gene: NA
CDR3 DNA: TGCGCCAGCAACCACTGGCGCGGACGGGAGAATGAAAAACTGTTTTTT; CDR3 protein: CASNHWRGRENEKLFF; V gene: TRBV4-3; clone size: NA; J gene: TRBJ1-4; D gene: NA
CDR3 DNA: TGTGCCAGTAGTGCCGGGCCCCCGGACTATCCCTACGAGCAGTACTTC; CDR3 protein: CASSAGPPDYPYEQYF; V gene: TRBV19; clone size: many; J gene: TRBJ2-7; D gene: NA
CDR3 DNA: TGTGCCAGCAGCCGAGATCAGGGGTCGGTCTACTACGAGCAGTACTTC; CDR3 protein: CASSRDQGSVYYEQYF; V gene: TRBV7-9; clone size: once; J gene: TRBJ2-7; D gene: NA
CDR3 DNA: TGTGCCAGCAGCTGGGGCGGTCTGGAGCAGTACTTC; CDR3 protein: CASSWGGLEQYF; V gene: TRBV6-2/TRBV6-3; clone size: many; J gene: TRBJ2-7; D gene: NA
CDR3 DNA: TGTGCCAGCAGTTACGGTAGGGGAGCTGTAGCTTTCTTT; CDR3 protein: CASSYGRGAVAFF; V gene: TRBV6-5; clone size: NA; J gene: TRBJ1-1; D gene: NA
CDR3 DNA: TGTGCCAGCAACGGACTAGCGGGCGAGCAGTACTTC; CDR3 protein: CASNGLAGEQYF; V gene: TRBV27; clone size: few; J gene: TRBJ2-7; D gene: TRBD2